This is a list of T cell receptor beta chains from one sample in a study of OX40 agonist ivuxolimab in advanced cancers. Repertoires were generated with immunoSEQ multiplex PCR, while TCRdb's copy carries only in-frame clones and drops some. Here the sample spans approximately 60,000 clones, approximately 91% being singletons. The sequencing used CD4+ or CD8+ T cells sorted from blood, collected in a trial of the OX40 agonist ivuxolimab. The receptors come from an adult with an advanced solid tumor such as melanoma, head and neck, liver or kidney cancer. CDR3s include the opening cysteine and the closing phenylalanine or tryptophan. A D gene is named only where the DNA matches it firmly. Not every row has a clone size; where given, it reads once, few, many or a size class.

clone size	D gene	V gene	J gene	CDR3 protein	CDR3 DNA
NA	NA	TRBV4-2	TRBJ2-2	CASSLLGSGGELFF	TGTGCCAGCAGCCTCCTGGGTTCTGGCGGGGAGCTGTTTTTT
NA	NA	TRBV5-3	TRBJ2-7	CARKGDSGERNYEQYF	TGTGCCAGAAAAGGGGACTCGGGGGAAAGGAATTACGAGCAGTACTTC
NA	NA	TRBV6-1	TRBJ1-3	CASSDIGYTIYF	TGTGCCAGCAGTGATATAGGGTACACCATATATTTT
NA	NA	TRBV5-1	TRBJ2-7	CASSRGAGSSYEQYF	TGCGCCAGCAGCCGGGGCGCCGGCAGCTCCTACGAGCAGTACTTC
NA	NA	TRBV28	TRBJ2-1	CATRPGGAGLNNEQFF	TGTGCCACCCGTCCGGGTGGCGCGGGTCTCAACAATGAGCAGTTCTTC
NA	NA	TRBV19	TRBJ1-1	CASSWLNTEAFF	TGTGCCAGTAGCTGGCTGAACACTGAAGCTTTCTTT
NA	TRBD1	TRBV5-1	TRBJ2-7	CASSLGWTGGDEQYF	TGCGCCAGCAGCTTGGGATGGACAGGGGGCGACGAGCAGTACTTC
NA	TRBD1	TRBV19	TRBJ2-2	CASRLTGGLGQGGELFF	TGTGCCAGTAGATTGACAGGGGGATTGGGCCAAGGCGGGGAGCTGTTTTTT
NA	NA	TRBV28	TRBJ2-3	CASSLTDTQYF	TGTGCCAGCAGTCTCACAGATACGCAGTATTTT
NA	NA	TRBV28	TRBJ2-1	CASSNQGLSWYNEQFF	TGTGCCAGCAGTAATCAGGGATTGTCGTGGTACAATGAGCAGTTCTTC
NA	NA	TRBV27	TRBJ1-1	CASSFTGNIGTEAFF	TGTGCCAGCAGTTTTACAGGGAATATAGGCACTGAAGCTTTCTTT
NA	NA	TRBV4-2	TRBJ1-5	CASSQDRSPQHF	TGTGCCAGCAGCCAAGATCGATCGCCCCAGCATTTT
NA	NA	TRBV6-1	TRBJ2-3	CASSARTDTQYF	TGTGCCAGCAGCGCCAGGACAGATACGCAGTATTTT
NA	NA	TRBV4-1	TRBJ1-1	CASSQVPQQALAAFF	TGCGCCAGCAGCCAGGTCCCCCAGCAGGCCCTTGCAGCTTTCTTT
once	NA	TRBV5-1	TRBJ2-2	CASSSSGTRDTGELFF	TGCGCCAGCAGCTCCTCCGGGACCCGGGACACCGGGGAGCTGTTTTTT
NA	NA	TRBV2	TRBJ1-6	CASSDRGRSPLHF	TGTGCCAGCAGTGATCGGGGACGTTCACCCCTCCACTTT
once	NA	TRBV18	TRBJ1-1	CASSTQDRGTEAFF	TGTGCCAGCTCAACCCAGGATAGAGGCACTGAAGCTTTCTTT
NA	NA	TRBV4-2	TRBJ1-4	CASSQAPSEMEKLFF	TGTGCCAGCAGCCAAGCCCCCTCCGAGATGGAAAAACTGTTTTTT
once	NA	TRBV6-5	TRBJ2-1	CASSYDWDPYNEQFF	TGTGCCAGCAGTTACGATTGGGATCCTTACAATGAGCAGTTCTTC
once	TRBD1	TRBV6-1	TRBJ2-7	CASSPTGTGVYEQYF	TGTGCCAGCAGCCCCACCGGGACAGGTGTCTACGAGCAGTACTTC
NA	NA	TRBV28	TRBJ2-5	CATSQASQETQYF	TGTGCCACCAGTCAGGCCTCCCAAGAGACCCAGTACTTC
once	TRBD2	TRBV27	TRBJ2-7	CASSFPGGQQYF	TGTGCCAGCAGTTTCCCGGGGGGTCAGCAGTACTTC
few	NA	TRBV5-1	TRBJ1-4	CASSLGGLGELFF	TGCGCCAGCAGCTTGGGAGGGCTAGGGGAACTGTTTTTT
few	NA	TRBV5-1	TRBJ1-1	CASSSGQNEERSF	TGCGCCAGCAGCTCCGGACAGAACGAAGAACGAAGCTTT
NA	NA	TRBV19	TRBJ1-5	CASSWGGQQHF	TGTGCCAGTAGTTGGGGTGGGCAGCAGCATTTT
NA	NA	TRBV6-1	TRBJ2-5	CASSVGTQETQYF	TGTGCCAGCAGTGTTGGGACCCAAGAGACCCAGTACTTC
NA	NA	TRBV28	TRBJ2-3	CASRIPDSGQYF	TGTGCCAGCAGGATCCCGGACTCTGGGCAGTATTTT
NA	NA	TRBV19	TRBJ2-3	CASSFGRSTDTQYF	TGTGCCAGTAGCTTCGGGCGATCCACAGATACGCAGTATTTT
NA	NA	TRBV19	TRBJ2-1	CASSAITWDNEQFF	TGTGCCAGTAGTGCCATTACTTGGGACAATGAGCAGTTCTTC
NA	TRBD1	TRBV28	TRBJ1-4	CASSHGQGQSEKLFF	TGTGCCAGCAGTCACGGACAGGGTCAGAGTGAAAAACTGTTTTTT
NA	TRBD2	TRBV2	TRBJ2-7	CASSPLAGFNEQYF	TGTGCCAGCAGCCCCCTAGCGGGATTTAACGAGCAGTACTTC
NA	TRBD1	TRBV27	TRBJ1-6	CASSHGTVPTPLHF	TGTGCCAGCAGCCATGGGACAGTTCCTACACCCCTCCACTTT
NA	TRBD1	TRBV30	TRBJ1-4	CAWSAHTGGSNEKLFF	TGTGCCTGGAGTGCTCACACAGGGGGTTCCAATGAAAAACTGTTTTTT